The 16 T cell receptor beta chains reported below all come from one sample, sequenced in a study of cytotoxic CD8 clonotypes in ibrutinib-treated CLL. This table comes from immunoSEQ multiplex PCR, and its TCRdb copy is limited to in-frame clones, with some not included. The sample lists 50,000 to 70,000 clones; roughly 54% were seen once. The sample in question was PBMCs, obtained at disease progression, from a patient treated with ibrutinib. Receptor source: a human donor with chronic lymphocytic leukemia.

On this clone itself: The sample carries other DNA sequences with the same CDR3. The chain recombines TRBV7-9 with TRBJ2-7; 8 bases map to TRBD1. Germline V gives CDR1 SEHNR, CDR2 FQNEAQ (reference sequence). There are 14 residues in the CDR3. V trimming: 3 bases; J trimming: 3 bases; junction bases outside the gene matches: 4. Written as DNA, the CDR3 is TGTGCCAGCAGCTTCGGCGGACAGGGCTACGAGCAGTACTTC. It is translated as CASSFGGQGYEQYF. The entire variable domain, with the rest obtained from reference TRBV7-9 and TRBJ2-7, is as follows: DTGVSQNPRHKITKRGQNVTFRCDPISEHNRLYWYRQTLGQGPEFLTYFQNEAQLEKSRLLSDRFSAERPKGSFSTLEIQRTEQGDSAMYLCASSFGGQGYEQYFGPGTRLTVT.

Written as DNA, the CDR3 is TGTGCCAGCAGCTTTAGTAGGGGAACCTACGAGCAGTACTTC. Translating gives CASSFSRGTYEQYF. V gene TRBV5-5 combines with J gene TRBJ2-7, with TRBD1 as a possible D gene (5 bases). Germline V gene data show CDR1 as SGHKS and CDR2 as YYEKEE (reference sequence). The CDR3 has 14 amino acids. The ends were cut back, 2 bases at V and 2 bases at J, with 11 bases in the middle.

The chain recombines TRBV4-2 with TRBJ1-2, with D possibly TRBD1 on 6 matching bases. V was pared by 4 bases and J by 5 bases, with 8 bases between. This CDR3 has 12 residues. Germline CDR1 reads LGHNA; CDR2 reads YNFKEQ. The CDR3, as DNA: TGTGCCAGCAGCCGAGACAGGTATGGCTACACCTTC. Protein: CASSRDRYGYTF.

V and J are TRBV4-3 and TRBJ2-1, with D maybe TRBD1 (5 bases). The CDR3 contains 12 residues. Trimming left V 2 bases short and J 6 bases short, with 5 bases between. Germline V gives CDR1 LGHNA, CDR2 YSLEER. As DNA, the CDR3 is TGCGCCAGCAGCCAAACAGGCAATGAGCAGTTCTTC. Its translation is CASSQTGNEQFF.

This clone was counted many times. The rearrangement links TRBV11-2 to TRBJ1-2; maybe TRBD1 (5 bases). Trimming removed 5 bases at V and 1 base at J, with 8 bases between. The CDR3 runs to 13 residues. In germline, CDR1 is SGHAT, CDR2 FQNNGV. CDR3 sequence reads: CASSPDSNYGYTF. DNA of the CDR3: TGTGCCAGCAGCCCCGACAGTAACTATGGCTACACCTTC. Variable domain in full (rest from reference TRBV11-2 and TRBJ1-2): EAGVAQSPRYKIIEKRQSVAFWCNPISGHATLYWYQQILGQGPKLLIQFQNNGVVDDSQLPKDRFSAERLKGVDSTLKIQPAKLEDSAVYLCASSPDSNYGYTFGSGTRLTVV.

Here the CDR3 reads CASSLGGQNTGELFF. CDR3 coding DNA: TGTGCCAGCAGCTTGGGGGGCCAGAACACCGGGGAGCTGTTTTTT. The V gene is TRBV7-3, the J gene TRBJ2-2; D may be TRBD1 or TRBD2 (6 bases each). Between the trimmed V and J ends, which lost 3 bases and 1 base, there was a span of 9 bases. The CDR3 runs to 15 residues. The V gene's germline CDR1 is SGHTA and CDR2 FQGTGA.

The CDR3 loop reads CASSEFVGLGLYEQYF. In DNA, the CDR3 is TGTGCCAGCAGTGAATTCGTGGGACTAGGGCTCTACGAGCAGTACTTC. The V and J genes are TRBV25-1 and TRBJ2-7, with 8 bases lining up with TRBD2. CDR1 is MGHDK and CDR2 is SYGVNS in the germline V gene. The CDR3 sequence is 16 residues long. V trimming: 1 base; J trimming: 3 bases; junction bases outside the gene matches: 8.

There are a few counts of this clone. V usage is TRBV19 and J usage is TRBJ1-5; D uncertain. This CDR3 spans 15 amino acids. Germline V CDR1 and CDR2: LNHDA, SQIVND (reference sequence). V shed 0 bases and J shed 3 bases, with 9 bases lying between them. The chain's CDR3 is CASSIDHAANQPQHF. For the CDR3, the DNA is TGTGCCAGTAGTATAGATCACGCCGCCAATCAGCCCCAGCATTTT.

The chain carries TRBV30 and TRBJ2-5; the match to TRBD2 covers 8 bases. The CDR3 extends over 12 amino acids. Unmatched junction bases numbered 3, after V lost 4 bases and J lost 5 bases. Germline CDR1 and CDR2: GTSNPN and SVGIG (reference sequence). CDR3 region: CAWKASGETQYF. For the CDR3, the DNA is TGTGCCTGGAAAGCTAGCGGGGAGACCCAGTACTTC. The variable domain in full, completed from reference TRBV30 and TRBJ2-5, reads SQTIHQWPATLVQPVGSPLSLECTVEGTSNPNLYWYRQAAGRGLQLLFYSVGIGQISSEVPQNLSASRPQDRQFILSSKKLLLSDSGFYLCAWKASGETQYFGPGTRLLVL.

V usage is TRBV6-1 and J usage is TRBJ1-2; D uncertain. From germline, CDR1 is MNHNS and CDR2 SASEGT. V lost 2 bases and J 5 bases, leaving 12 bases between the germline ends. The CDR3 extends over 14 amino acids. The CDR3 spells CASSEWAGSYGYTF. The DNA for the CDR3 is TGTGCCAGCAGTGAATGGGCAGGATCGTATGGCTACACCTTC.

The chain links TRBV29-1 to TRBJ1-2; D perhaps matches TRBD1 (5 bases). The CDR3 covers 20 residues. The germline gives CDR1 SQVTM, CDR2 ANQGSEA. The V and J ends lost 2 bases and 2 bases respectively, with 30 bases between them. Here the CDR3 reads CSVESGAVGGYITGNYGYTF. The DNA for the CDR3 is TGCAGCGTTGAATCAGGCGCGGTTGGGGGATATATAACGGGGAACTATGGCTACACCTTC.

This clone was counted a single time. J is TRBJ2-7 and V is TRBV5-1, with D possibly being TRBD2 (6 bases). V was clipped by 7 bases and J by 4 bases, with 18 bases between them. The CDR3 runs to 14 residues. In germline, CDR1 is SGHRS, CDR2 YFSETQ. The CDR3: CASGASGGSYEQYF. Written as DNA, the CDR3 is TGCGCCAGCGGGGCCTCCGGGGGTTCGTACGAGCAGTACTTC.

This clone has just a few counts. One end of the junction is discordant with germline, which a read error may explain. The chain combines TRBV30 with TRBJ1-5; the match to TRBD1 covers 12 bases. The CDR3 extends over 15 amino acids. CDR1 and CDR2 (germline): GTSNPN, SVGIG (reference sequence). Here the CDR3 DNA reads TGTGCCTGGAGTGTAGGGACAGGGGGCAACCAGCCCCAGCATTTT. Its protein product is CAWSVGTGGNQPQHF.

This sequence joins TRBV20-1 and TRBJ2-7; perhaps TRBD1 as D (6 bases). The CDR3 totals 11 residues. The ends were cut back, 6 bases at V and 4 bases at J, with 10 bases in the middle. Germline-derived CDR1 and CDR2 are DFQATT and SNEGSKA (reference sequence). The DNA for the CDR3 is TGCAGTGCGGGACAAAGGTACGAGCAGTACTTC. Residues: CSAGQRYEQYF.

CDR3 in amino acids: CASSKIRTGYGYTF. CDR3 in DNA: TGTGCCAGCAGCAAAATTCGGACAGGTTATGGCTACACCTTC. The chain couples TRBV7-3 to TRBJ1-2; 7 nucleotides align to TRBD1. In germline, CDR1 is SGHTA, CDR2 FQGTGA. V dropped 5 bases and J dropped 5; count of bases not matched to a gene: 8. There are 14 residues in the CDR3.

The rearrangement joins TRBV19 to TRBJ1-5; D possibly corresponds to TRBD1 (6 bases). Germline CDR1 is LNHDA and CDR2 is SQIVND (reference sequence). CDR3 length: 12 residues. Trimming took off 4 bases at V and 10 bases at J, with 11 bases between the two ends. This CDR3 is CASSTRGDPQHF. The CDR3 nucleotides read TGTGCCAGTAGTACAAGGGGGGATCCCCAGCATTTT.